The T cell receptor (beta chain) described here comes from a study of cytomegalovirus exposure and HLA in healthy donors. Primers for the PCR totalled 60 Vbeta and 13 Jbeta. This table comes from immunoSEQ multiplex PCR, and its TCRdb copy is limited to in-frame clones, with some not included. Among tens of thousands of clones listed, roughly 79% were seen once. Donors showed nominal health when sampled, although they likely had unrecorded immune exposures. V shed 2 bases and J 4 bases; nucleotides not matched to a gene: 15. The CDR3 runs 19 residues. The V gene's germline CDR1 is SQVTM and CDR2 ANQGSEA. This clone was seen only once. What it recognizes is unknown. Findings of the study overall: Most TCR sequences proved rare, with some public TCRs found in many donors. TCR beta chain V- and J-gene trimming was linked, in a later analysis, to a missense variant in DCLRE1C.

The rearrangement links TRBV29-1 to TRBJ2-1; 12 bases match TRBD1. This receptor was taken from a man in his forties in good health and CMV-seronegative. Sample: PBMCs. The chain's CDR3 is CSVENRDRGRIYLYNEQFF. CDR3 in DNA: TGCAGCGTTGAAAACCGGGACAGGGGGCGCATTTACCTATACAATGAGCAGTTCTTC.